The sample holds one count of the clone carrying this T cell receptor (beta chain). Germline V gene data show CDR1 as GTSNPN and CDR2 as SVGIG (reference sequence). The CDR3 length is 13 residues. The ends were cut back, 8 bases at V and 9 bases at J, with 17 bases in the middle. Data came from immunoSEQ multiplex PCR; TCRdb stores just in-frame clones and leaves some out. The profile covers 2 million to 2.5 million clones, with approximately 95% appearing a single time and less than 0.15% taken by the ten largest. The sample is drawn from a study of shared clonotypes between healthy human individuals.

The chain links TRBV30 to TRBJ1-6; D might be TRBD1 (6 bases). The origin of this receptor is a man between 18 and 29 years old in good health. Sequenced input: naive CD4+ T cells sorted from blood. The subset here: CD45RA+ positively selected. The chain's CDR3 is CAGGTGYSSPLHF. Here the CDR3 DNA reads TGTGCCGGGGGAACAGGGTATTCTTCACCCCTCCACTTT.